These T cell receptor beta chains were read from a single sample in a study of cytomegalovirus exposure and HLA in healthy donors. The repertoire was sequenced with immunoSEQ multiplex PCR; TCRdb's copy has only in-frame clones and lacks some. The sample holds some 120,000 clones, 75% to 85% seen once. Sequencing used PBMCs. The receptors derive from a male donor in good health and CMV-seronegative. Both conserved end residues are part of each CDR3. The order of the fields is J gene, clone size, V gene, D gene, CDR3 protein, CDR3 DNA. The D gene is left open where the match is weak. The size entry is marked missing in some rows and otherwise reads once, few, many or a size class.

J: TRBJ1-2
size: .
V: TRBV4-1
D: .
CDR3: CASSQEWGGPGGYTF
DNA: TGCGCCAGCAGCCAAGAATGGGGGGGGCCAGGCGGCTACACCTTC

J: TRBJ1-1
size: few
V: TRBV14
D: .
CDR3: CASSQDRAAVTAFF
DNA: TGTGCCAGCAGCCAAGATCGGGCAGCGGTTACAGCTTTCTTT

J: TRBJ2-2
size: .
V: TRBV5-1
D: TRBD1
CDR3: CASSLADRGTGELFF
DNA: TGCGCCAGCAGCTTGGCCGACAGGGGCACCGGGGAGCTGTTTTTT

J: TRBJ1-4
size: .
V: TRBV7-2
D: .
CDR3: CASSLAAQATNEKLFF
DNA: TGTGCCAGCAGCTTAGCGGCTCAGGCAACTAATGAAAAACTGTTTTTT

J: TRBJ2-7
size: .
V: TRBV10-1
D: .
CDR3: CASSNTGTSYEQYF
DNA: TGCGCCAGCAGCAATACAGGGACGAGCTACGAGCAGTACTTC

J: TRBJ2-1
size: .
V: TRBV5-4
D: TRBD2
CDR3: CASSPTSGRAHEQFF
DNA: TGTGCCAGCAGCCCGACTAGCGGGAGGGCCCATGAGCAGTTCTTC

J: TRBJ2-7
size: .
V: TRBV15
D: .
CDR3: CATSRDPRYEQYF
DNA: TGTGCCACCAGCAGAGATCCCCGCTACGAGCAGTACTTC

J: TRBJ1-2
size: .
V: TRBV5-1
D: .
CDR3: CASSSLAGSLGYTF
DNA: TGCGCCAGCAGCTCCCTGGCAGGTTCGCTTGGCTACACCTTC

J: TRBJ1-4
size: .
V: TRBV29-1
D: .
CDR3: CSVEDGGAKLFF
DNA: TGCAGCGTTGAAGACGGGGGGGCAAAACTGTTTTTT

J: TRBJ1-2
size: once
V: TRBV5-6
D: TRBD1
CDR3: CASSSGGAGRGYTF
DNA: TGTGCCAGCAGCTCAGGGGGCGCGGGTCGGGGCTACACCTTC

J: TRBJ2-4
size: few
V: TRBV6-1
D: TRBD1
CDR3: CASSDDRAQRGNIQYF
DNA: TGTGCCAGCAGTGACGACAGGGCCCAACGGGGCAACATTCAGTACTTC

J: TRBJ1-5
size: .
V: TRBV7-8
D: .
CDR3: CASSFTNQPQHF
DNA: TGTGCCAGCAGCTTTACTAATCAGCCCCAGCATTTT

J: TRBJ2-1
size: once
V: TRBV29-1
D: TRBD2
CDR3: CSVEATLAGGYNEQFF
DNA: TGCAGCGTTGAAGCCACGCTAGCGGGAGGGTACAATGAGCAGTTCTTC

J: TRBJ2-7
size: .
V: TRBV29-1
D: .
CDR3: CSAGRGGPDEQYF
DNA: TGCAGCGCTGGAAGAGGAGGGCCCGACGAGCAGTACTTC

J: TRBJ2-7
size: once
V: TRBV19
D: TRBD1
CDR3: CASSTTGTGTPSSYEQYF
DNA: TGTGCCAGTAGTACGACCGGGACAGGGACCCCCAGCTCCTACGAGCAGTACTTC

J: TRBJ2-1
size: .
V: TRBV6-6
D: .
CDR3: CASSLAPTVYNEQFF
DNA: TGTGCCAGCAGTCTAGCTCCCACCGTTTACAATGAGCAGTTCTTC

J: TRBJ2-3
size: .
V: TRBV18
D: TRBD2
CDR3: CASSPLAGVIGGPDTQYF
DNA: TGTGCCAGCTCACCACTTGCGGGAGTAATAGGTGGGCCAGATACGCAGTATTTT

J: TRBJ1-1
size: .
V: TRBV7-3
D: .
CDR3: CASSLTFGGRAPEAFF
DNA: TGTGCCAGCAGCTTAACCTTTGGGGGCAGGGCCCCTGAAGCTTTCTTT

J: TRBJ2-7
size: .
V: TRBV27
D: TRBD2
CDR3: CASSLNGRKDEQYF
DNA: TGTGCCAGCAGTTTAAACGGGAGGAAAGACGAGCAGTACTTC

J: TRBJ1-5
size: .
V: TRBV18
D: .
CDR3: CASSPAGDSNQPQHF
DNA: TGTGCCAGCTCACCGGCAGGGGATAGCAATCAGCCCCAGCATTTT

J: TRBJ2-7
size: .
V: TRBV19
D: TRBD1
CDR3: CASSRDRDNEQYF
DNA: TGTGCCAGTAGCCGGGACAGGGACAACGAGCAGTACTTC

J: TRBJ1-1
size: .
V: TRBV27
D: TRBD1
CDR3: CASSQGQESTEAFF
DNA: TGTGCCAGCAGCCAAGGACAGGAAAGCACTGAAGCTTTCTTT

J: TRBJ2-7
size: .
V: TRBV5-6
D: TRBD1
CDR3: CASSMGTGRTYEQYF
DNA: TGTGCCAGCAGCATGGGGACAGGGAGAACCTACGAGCAGTACTTC

J: TRBJ2-5
size: few
V: TRBV18
D: TRBD1
CDR3: CASSRDRQETQYF
DNA: TGTGCCAGCTCCCGGGACAGGCAAGAGACCCAGTACTTC

J: TRBJ1-2
size: .
V: TRBV27
D: TRBD1
CDR3: CASSPGQGVRNGYTF
DNA: TGTGCCAGCAGTCCCGGACAGGGCGTTCGAAATGGCTACACCTTC

J: TRBJ2-7
size: .
V: TRBV9
D: TRBD1
CDR3: CASSVETGHSYEQYF
DNA: TGTGCCAGCAGCGTAGAGACAGGGCATAGCTACGAGCAGTACTTC